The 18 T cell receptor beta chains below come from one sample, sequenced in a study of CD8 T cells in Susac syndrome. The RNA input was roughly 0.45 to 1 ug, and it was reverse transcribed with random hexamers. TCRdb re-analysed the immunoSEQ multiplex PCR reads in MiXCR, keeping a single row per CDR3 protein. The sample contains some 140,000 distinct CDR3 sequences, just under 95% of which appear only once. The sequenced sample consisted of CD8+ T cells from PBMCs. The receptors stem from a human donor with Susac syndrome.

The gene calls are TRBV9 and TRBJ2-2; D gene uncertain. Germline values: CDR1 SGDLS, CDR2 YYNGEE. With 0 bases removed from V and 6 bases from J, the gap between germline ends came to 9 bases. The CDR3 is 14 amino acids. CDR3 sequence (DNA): TGTGCCAGCAGCGTAGAGGACGGTTCCGGGGAGCTGTTTTTT. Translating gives CASSVEDGSGELFF.

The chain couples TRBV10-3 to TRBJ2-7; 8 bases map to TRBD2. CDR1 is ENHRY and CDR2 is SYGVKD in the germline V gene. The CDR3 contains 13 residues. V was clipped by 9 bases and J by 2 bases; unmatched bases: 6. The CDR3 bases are TGTGCCATAACAGCGGGGGAAACCTACGAGCAGTACTTC. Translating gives CAITAGETYEQYF.

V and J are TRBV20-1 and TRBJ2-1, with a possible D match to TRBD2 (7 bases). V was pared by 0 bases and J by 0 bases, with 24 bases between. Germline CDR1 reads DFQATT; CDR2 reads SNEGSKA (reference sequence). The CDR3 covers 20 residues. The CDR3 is CSARDSLGPRAGASYNEQFF. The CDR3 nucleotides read TGCAGTGCTAGAGATTCCCTGGGTCCGCGGGCGGGGGCCTCCTACAATGAGCAGTTCTTC.

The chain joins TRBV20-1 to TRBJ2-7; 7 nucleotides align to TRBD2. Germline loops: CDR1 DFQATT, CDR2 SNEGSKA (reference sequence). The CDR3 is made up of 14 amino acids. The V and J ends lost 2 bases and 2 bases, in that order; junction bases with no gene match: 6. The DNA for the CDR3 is TGCAGTGCTAGACGGCGGGAGACTACCTACGAGCAGTACTTC. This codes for CSARRRETTYEQYF.

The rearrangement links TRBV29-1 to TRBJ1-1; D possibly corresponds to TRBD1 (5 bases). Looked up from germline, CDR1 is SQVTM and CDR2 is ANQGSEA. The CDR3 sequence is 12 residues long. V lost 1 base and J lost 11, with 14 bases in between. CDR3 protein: CSVEGTRERAFF. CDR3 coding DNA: TGCAGCGTTGAAGGGACACGAGAGCGGGCTTTCTTT.

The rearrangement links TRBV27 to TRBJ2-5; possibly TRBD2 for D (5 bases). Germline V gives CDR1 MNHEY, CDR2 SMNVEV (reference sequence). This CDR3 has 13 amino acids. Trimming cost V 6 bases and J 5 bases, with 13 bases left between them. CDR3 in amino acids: CASRGLSAETQYF. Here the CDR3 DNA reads TGTGCCAGCAGGGGTCTTAGCGCTGAGACCCAGTACTTC.

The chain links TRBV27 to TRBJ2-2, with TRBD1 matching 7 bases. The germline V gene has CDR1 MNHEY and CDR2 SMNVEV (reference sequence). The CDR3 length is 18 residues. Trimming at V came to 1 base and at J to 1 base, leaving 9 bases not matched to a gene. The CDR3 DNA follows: TGTGCCAGCAGTTTATTCTATCTGGGGGACAGGAACACCGGGGAGCTGTTTTTT. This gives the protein CASSLFYLGDRNTGELFF.

This CDR3 reads CASSSRRLLAGGSGIGELFF. CDR3 bases: TGTGCCAGCAGCTCACGCCGACTCCTAGCGGGAGGTTCCGGGATCGGGGAGCTGTTTTTT. V usage is TRBV11-2 and J usage is TRBJ2-2; TRBD2 matches 11 bases. The CDR3 covers 20 residues. Looked up from germline, CDR1 is SGHAT and CDR2 is FQNNGV. V lost 4 bases to trimming and J lost 7 bases; unmatched junction nucleotides: 20.

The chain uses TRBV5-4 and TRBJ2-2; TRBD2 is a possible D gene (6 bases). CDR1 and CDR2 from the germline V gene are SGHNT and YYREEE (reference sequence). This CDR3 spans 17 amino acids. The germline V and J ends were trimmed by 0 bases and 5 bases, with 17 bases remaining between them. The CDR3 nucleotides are TGTGCCAGCAGCTTGGGCCCAGGGCTAGCGAGAACCGGGGAGCTGTTTTTT. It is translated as CASSLGPGLARTGELFF.

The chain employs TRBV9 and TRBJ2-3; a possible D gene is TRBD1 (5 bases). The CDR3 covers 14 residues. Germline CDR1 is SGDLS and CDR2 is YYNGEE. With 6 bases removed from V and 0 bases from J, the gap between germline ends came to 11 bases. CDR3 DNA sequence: TGTGCCAGCACACCCCAGGGTAGCACAGATACGCAGTATTTT. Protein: CASTPQGSTDTQYF.

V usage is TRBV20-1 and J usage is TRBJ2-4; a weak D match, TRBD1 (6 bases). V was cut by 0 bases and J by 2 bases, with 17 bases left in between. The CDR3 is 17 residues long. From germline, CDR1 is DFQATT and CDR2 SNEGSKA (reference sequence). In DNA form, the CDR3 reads TGCAGTGCTAGAGATACGAAGAGGGGGAAGTCCAAAAACATTCAGTACTTC. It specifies CSARDTKRGKSKNIQYF.

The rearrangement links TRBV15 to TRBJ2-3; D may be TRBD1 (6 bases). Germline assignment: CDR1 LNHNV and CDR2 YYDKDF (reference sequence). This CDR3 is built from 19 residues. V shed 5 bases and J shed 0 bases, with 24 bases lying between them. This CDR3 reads CATSGRGGRRGTSTDTQYF. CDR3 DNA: TGTGCCACCAGCGGCAGGGGCGGTAGAAGGGGAACTAGCACAGATACGCAGTATTTT.

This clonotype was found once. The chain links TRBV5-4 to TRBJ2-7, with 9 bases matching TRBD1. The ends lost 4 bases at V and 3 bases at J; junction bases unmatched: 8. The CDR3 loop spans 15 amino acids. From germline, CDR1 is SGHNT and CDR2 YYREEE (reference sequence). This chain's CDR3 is CASSPRGTGYYEQYF. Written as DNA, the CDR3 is TGTGCCAGCAGCCCGCGTGGGACAGGGTACTACGAGCAGTACTTC.

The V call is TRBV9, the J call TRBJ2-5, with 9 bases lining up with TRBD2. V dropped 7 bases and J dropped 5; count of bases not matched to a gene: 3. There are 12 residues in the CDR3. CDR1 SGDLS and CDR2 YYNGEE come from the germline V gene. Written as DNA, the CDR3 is TGTGCCAGCCGCGGGACTAGCGAGACCCAGTACTTC. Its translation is CASRGTSETQYF.

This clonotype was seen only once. The CDR3 protein is CASSVEVGSRNEQFF. The CDR3, as DNA: TGTGCCAGCAGCGTAGAGGTGGGTTCTCGGAATGAGCAGTTCTTC. This chain uses TRBV9 with TRBJ2-1; D unclear. CDR1 SGDLS and CDR2 YYNGEE come from the germline V gene. The CDR3 covers 15 residues. The V and J ends lost 0 bases and 7 bases respectively, with 14 bases between them.

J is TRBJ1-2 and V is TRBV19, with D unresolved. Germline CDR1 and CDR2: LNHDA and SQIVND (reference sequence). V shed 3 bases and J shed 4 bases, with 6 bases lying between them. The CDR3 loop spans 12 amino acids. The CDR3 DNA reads TGTGCCAGTAGTATGGCCTTCTATGGCTACACCTTC. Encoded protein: CASSMAFYGYTF.

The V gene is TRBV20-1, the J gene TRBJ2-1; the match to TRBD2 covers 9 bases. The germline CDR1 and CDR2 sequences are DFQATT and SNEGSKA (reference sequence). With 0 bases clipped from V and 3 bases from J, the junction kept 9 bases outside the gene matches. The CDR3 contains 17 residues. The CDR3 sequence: CSARDRASGTNYNEQFF. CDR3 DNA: TGCAGTGCTAGAGATAGGGCTAGCGGGACTAACTACAATGAGCAGTTCTTC.

CDR3 loop: CASSLRADSYGYTF. The CDR3 DNA reads TGTGCCAGCAGTTTACGGGCCGACAGCTATGGCTACACCTTC. The J gene is TRBJ1-2, the V gene TRBV12-3 or TRBV12-4, with D perhaps matching TRBD1 (5 bases). V lost 2 bases and J 4 bases, leaving 11 bases between the germline ends. CDR3 length: 14 amino acids.